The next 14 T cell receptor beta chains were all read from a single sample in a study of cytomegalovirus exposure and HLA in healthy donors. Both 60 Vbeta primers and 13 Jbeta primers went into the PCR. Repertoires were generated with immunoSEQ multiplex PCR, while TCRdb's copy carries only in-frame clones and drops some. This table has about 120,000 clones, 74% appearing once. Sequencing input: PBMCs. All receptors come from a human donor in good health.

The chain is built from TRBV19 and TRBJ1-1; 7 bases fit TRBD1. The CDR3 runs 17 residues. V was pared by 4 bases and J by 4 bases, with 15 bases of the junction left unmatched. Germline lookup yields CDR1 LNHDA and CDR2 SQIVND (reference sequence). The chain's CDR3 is CASSSSARGGEATEAFF. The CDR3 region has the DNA TGTGCCAGTAGTAGTTCGGCCCGAGGGGGCGAGGCCACTGAAGCTTTCTTT.

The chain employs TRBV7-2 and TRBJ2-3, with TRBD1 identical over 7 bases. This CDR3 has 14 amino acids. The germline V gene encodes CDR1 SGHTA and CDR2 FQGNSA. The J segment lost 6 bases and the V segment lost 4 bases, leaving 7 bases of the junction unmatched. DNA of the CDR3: TGTGCCAGCAGCTACGAGGGGGCCGGGGATACGCAGTATTTT. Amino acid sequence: CASSYEGAGDTQYF.

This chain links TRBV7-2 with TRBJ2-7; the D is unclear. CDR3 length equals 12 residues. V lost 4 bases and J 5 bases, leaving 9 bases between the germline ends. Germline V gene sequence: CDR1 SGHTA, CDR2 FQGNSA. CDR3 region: CASSYRSHEQYF. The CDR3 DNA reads TGTGCCAGCAGCTATAGATCCCACGAGCAGTACTTC.

The CDR3 DNA is TGTGCCAGCTGCTCAAGACAGGGTACAATTGAAGCTTTCTTT. Translation: CASCSRQGTIEAFF. This sequence joins TRBV6-5 and TRBJ1-1, with TRBD1 identical over 7 bases. The V and J ends lost 8 bases and 7 bases, in that order; junction bases with no gene match: 13. Per the germline V gene, CDR1 is MNHEY and CDR2 is SVGAGI. The CDR3 runs to 14 residues.

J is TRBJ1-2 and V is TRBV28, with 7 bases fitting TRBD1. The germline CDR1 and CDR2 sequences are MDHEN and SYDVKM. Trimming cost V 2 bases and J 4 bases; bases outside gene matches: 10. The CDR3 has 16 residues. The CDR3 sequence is CASSLAHRGAGYGYTF. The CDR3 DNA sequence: TGTGCCAGCAGTTTAGCCCACAGGGGAGCTGGCTATGGCTACACCTTC.

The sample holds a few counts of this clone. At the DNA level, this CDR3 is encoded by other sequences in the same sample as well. CDR3 sequence: CASSIVEYNQPQHF. The CDR3 DNA sequence: TGTGCCAGTAGTATCGTAGAGTACAATCAGCCCCAGCATTTT. This chain links TRBV19 with TRBJ1-5; D unresolved. Germline V gives CDR1 LNHDA, CDR2 SQIVND (reference sequence). Trimming took off 3 bases at V and 3 bases at J, with 9 bases between the two ends. This CDR3 is 14 amino acids long.

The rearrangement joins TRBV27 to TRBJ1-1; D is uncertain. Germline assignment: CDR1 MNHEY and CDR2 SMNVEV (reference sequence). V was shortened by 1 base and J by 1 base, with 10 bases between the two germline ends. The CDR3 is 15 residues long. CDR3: CASSLFSAPNTEAFF. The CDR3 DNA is TGTGCCAGCAGTTTATTCAGCGCTCCGAACACTGAAGCTTTCTTT.

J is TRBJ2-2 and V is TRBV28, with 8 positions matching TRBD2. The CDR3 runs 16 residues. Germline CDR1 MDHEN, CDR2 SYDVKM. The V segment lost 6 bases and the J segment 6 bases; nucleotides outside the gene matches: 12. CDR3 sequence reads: CASRISGAGLAGELFF. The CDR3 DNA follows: TGTGCCAGCAGGATTAGCGGGGCGGGTCTCGCCGGGGAGCTGTTTTTT.

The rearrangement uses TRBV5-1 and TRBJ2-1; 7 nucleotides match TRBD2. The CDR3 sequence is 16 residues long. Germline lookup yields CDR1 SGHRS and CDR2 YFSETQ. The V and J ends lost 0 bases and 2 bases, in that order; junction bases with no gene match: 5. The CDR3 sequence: CASSLGGGMTYNEQFF. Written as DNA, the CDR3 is TGCGCCAGCAGCTTGGGCGGGGGTATGACCTACAATGAGCAGTTCTTC.

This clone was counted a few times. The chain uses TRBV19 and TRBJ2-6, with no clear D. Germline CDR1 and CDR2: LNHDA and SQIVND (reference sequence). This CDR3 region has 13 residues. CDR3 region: CATRGPGANVLTF. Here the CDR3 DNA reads TGTGCTACACGAGGCCCCGGGGCCAACGTCCTGACTTTC.

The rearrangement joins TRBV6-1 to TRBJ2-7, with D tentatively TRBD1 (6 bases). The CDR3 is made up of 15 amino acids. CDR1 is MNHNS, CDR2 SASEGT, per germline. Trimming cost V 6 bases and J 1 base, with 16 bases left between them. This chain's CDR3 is CASRDSGTTSYEQYF. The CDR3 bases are TGTGCCAGCAGAGATTCCGGGACAACGTCCTACGAGCAGTACTTC.

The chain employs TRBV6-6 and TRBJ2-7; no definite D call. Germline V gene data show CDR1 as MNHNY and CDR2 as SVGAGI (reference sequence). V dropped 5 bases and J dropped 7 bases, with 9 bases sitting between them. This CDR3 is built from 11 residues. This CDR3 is CASSELREQYF. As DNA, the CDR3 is TGTGCCAGCAGTGAGCTACGAGAGCAGTACTTC.

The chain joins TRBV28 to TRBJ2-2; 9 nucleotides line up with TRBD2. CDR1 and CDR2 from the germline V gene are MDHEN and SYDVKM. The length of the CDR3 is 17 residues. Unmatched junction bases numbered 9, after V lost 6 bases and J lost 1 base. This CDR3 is CASRVIAGAQNTGELFF. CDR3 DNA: TGTGCCAGCAGGGTAATAGCGGGAGCCCAGAACACCGGGGAGCTGTTTTTT.

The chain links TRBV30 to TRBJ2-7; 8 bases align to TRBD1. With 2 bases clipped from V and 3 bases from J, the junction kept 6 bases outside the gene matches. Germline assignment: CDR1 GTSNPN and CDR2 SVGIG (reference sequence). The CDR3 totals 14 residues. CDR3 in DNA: TGTGCCTGGAGTCAAGGACAGGGCGGCTACGAGCAGTACTTC. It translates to CAWSQGQGGYEQYF.